Listed below are T cell receptor beta chains from one sample, sequenced in a study of shared clonotypes between healthy human individuals. Libraries were prepared by immunoSEQ multiplex PCR; TCRdb keeps only in-frame clonotypes and omits some of them. The table records more than 850,000 clones, approximately 80% of them present only once. The sample comprised memory CD4+ T cells from PBMCs. These receptors all come from a man aged 18 to 30 in good health. Some clones in this sample may be carry-over from other donors' samples. Each CDR3 is given with its conserved first and last residue. Fields, in order: D gene, J gene, CDR3 length, V gene, clone size, CDR3 DNA, CDR3 protein. The D gene is left open where the match is weak. Rows give clone size only sometimes, using once, few, many, or a class for an expanded clone.

d_call: NA; j_call: TRBJ2-7; cdr3_length: 11; v_call: TRBV28; clone_size: NA; cdr3_nt: TGTGCCAGCAGGCACCTTTTGGAGCAGTACTTC; cdr3_aa: CASRHLLEQYF
d_call: TRBD1; j_call: TRBJ2-1; cdr3_length: 15; v_call: TRBV7-2; clone_size: NA; cdr3_nt: TGTGCCAGCAGCTCCCAGGGGGCCTCGGGGAATGAGCAGTTCTTC; cdr3_aa: CASSSQGASGNEQFF
d_call: TRBD1; j_call: TRBJ2-3; cdr3_length: 16; v_call: TRBV5-1; clone_size: NA; cdr3_nt: TGCGCCAGCAGCTTGGAGACAGGGAATATTCCAGATACGCAGTATTTT; cdr3_aa: CASSLETGNIPDTQYF
d_call: NA; j_call: TRBJ1-2; cdr3_length: 16; v_call: TRBV5-1; clone_size: NA; cdr3_nt: TGCGCCAGCAGCTTCCCCACAGGTAGGTATGCCTATGGCTACACCTTC; cdr3_aa: CASSFPTGRYAYGYTF
d_call: NA; j_call: TRBJ2-2; cdr3_length: 17; v_call: TRBV11-1; clone_size: NA; cdr3_nt: TGTGCCAGCAGCTTGAGCAGGGGCGGAGGCTTTTCCGGGGAGCTGTTTTTT; cdr3_aa: CASSLSRGGGFSGELFF
d_call: NA; j_call: TRBJ2-1; cdr3_length: 16; v_call: TRBV6-7; clone_size: NA; cdr3_nt: TGTGCCAGCAGTTACTCAAGCGGAGGGGGCAACAATGAGCAGTTCTTC; cdr3_aa: CASSYSSGGGNNEQFF
d_call: NA; j_call: TRBJ2-4; cdr3_length: 14; v_call: TRBV14; clone_size: NA; cdr3_nt: TGTGCCAGCAGCCAATACTTGGGAGAAAACATTCAGTACTTC; cdr3_aa: CASSQYLGENIQYF
d_call: TRBD2; j_call: TRBJ2-1; cdr3_length: 15; v_call: TRBV7-3; clone_size: many; cdr3_nt: TGTGCCAGCAGCTTAGGACTAGCGGGGAACAATGAGCAGTTCTTC; cdr3_aa: CASSLGLAGNNEQFF
d_call: TRBD1; j_call: TRBJ1-5; cdr3_length: 15; v_call: TRBV6-6; clone_size: NA; cdr3_nt: TGTGCCAGCAGCCCCCGACAGGGGTTACATCAGCCCCAGCATTTT; cdr3_aa: CASSPRQGLHQPQHF
d_call: NA; j_call: TRBJ1-4; cdr3_length: 15; v_call: TRBV6-1; clone_size: NA; cdr3_nt: TGTGCCAGCAGTGAAGAGGGGAGGACTAATGAAAAACTGTTTTTT; cdr3_aa: CASSEEGRTNEKLFF
d_call: TRBD2; j_call: TRBJ2-1; cdr3_length: 16; v_call: TRBV7-2; clone_size: NA; cdr3_nt: TGTGCCAGCAGCTTAGCGGCGGGAGTTTTTGGCAATGAGCAGTTCTTC; cdr3_aa: CASSLAAGVFGNEQFF
d_call: NA; j_call: TRBJ1-1; cdr3_length: 14; v_call: TRBV7-9; clone_size: NA; cdr3_nt: TGTGCCAGCAGCCCCGGTCGAGGTGACACTGAAGCTTTCTTT; cdr3_aa: CASSPGRGDTEAFF
d_call: NA; j_call: TRBJ1-1; cdr3_length: 14; v_call: TRBV5-1; clone_size: few; cdr3_nt: TGCGCCAGCAGCTTCGACGGGGGAAACACTGAAGCTTTCTTT; cdr3_aa: CASSFDGGNTEAFF
d_call: NA; j_call: TRBJ2-1; cdr3_length: 14; v_call: TRBV7-2; clone_size: NA; cdr3_nt: TGTGCCAGCAGCGATGTGAGGGGGAGGCATGAGCAGTTCTTC; cdr3_aa: CASSDVRGRHEQFF
d_call: TRBD1; j_call: TRBJ2-7; cdr3_length: 19; v_call: TRBV28; clone_size: NA; cdr3_nt: TGTGCCAGCACCAATAACGAGGGACAGTGGTGGGTTAGCTCCTACGAGCAGTACTTC; cdr3_aa: CASTNNEGQWWVSSYEQYF
d_call: NA; j_call: TRBJ2-7; cdr3_length: 15; v_call: TRBV7-2; clone_size: NA; cdr3_nt: TGTGCCAGCAGCTTGGGCGGCATCCCTTCCTACGAGCAGTACTTC; cdr3_aa: CASSLGGIPSYEQYF
d_call: NA; j_call: TRBJ2-2; cdr3_length: 15; v_call: TRBV7-9; clone_size: NA; cdr3_nt: TGTGCCAGCAGCTTAGACCAGGGGAACACCGGGGAGCTGTTTTTT; cdr3_aa: CASSLDQGNTGELFF
d_call: NA; j_call: TRBJ1-2; cdr3_length: 13; v_call: TRBV30; clone_size: NA; cdr3_nt: TGTGCCTGGAGTGAGGACAGTAACTATGGCTACACCTTC; cdr3_aa: CAWSEDSNYGYTF
d_call: NA; j_call: TRBJ2-5; cdr3_length: 14; v_call: TRBV11-2; clone_size: NA; cdr3_nt: TGTGCCAGCAGCACACAGGTCCAAGGAGAGACCCAGTACTTC; cdr3_aa: CASSTQVQGETQYF
d_call: NA; j_call: TRBJ1-2; cdr3_length: 17; v_call: TRBV21-1; clone_size: NA; cdr3_nt: TGTGCCAGCAGCAAGACACCTCCGGGACAGGGAACAGATGGCTACACCTTC; cdr3_aa: CASSKTPPGQGTDGYTF
d_call: TRBD1; j_call: TRBJ1-5; cdr3_length: 14; v_call: TRBV19; clone_size: NA; cdr3_nt: TGTGCCAGTAGTCGCAGGGGGCAATCTCAGCCCCAGCATTTT; cdr3_aa: CASSRRGQSQPQHF
d_call: NA; j_call: TRBJ1-1; cdr3_length: 13; v_call: TRBV10-3; clone_size: few; cdr3_nt: TGTGCCACCACCGGCCAGGTGGGAGCTGAAGCTTTCTTT; cdr3_aa: CATTGQVGAEAFF
d_call: TRBD1; j_call: TRBJ2-2; cdr3_length: 15; v_call: TRBV7-3; clone_size: NA; cdr3_nt: TGTGCCAGCAGCCAACAGGGGGCGCCGGGCGGGGAGCTGTTTTTT; cdr3_aa: CASSQQGAPGGELFF
d_call: TRBD1; j_call: TRBJ1-6; cdr3_length: 15; v_call: TRBV30; clone_size: NA; cdr3_nt: TGTGCCTGGAATACGGCGACAGGGGATAATTCACCCCTCCACTTT; cdr3_aa: CAWNTATGDNSPLHF
d_call: NA; j_call: TRBJ2-3; cdr3_length: 18; v_call: TRBV7-6; clone_size: NA; cdr3_nt: TGTGCCAGCAGCTTAGTACCATGGGGCCTCGCCACTGCAGATACGCAGTATTTT; cdr3_aa: CASSLVPWGLATADTQYF
d_call: NA; j_call: TRBJ2-1; cdr3_length: 13; v_call: TRBV27; clone_size: NA; cdr3_nt: TGTGCCAGCAGTTTCACACCTTACAATGAGCAGTTCTTC; cdr3_aa: CASSFTPYNEQFF
d_call: TRBD2; j_call: TRBJ2-1; cdr3_length: 14; v_call: TRBV7-8; clone_size: NA; cdr3_nt: TGTGCCAGCAGGAGAAGCGGGAGAGACAATGAGCAGTTCTTC; cdr3_aa: CASRRSGRDNEQFF
d_call: NA; j_call: TRBJ1-4; cdr3_length: 15; v_call: TRBV10-3; clone_size: NA; cdr3_nt: TGTGCCATCAGTGAGTCTGGCCTGCGTGGCGGAAAACTGTTTTTT; cdr3_aa: CAISESGLRGGKLFF
d_call: NA; j_call: TRBJ2-3; cdr3_length: 13; v_call: TRBV7-9; clone_size: few; cdr3_nt: TGTGCCAGCAGCTTAGGATGGTCCGATACGCAGTATTTT; cdr3_aa: CASSLGWSDTQYF
d_call: NA; j_call: TRBJ2-5; cdr3_length: 15; v_call: TRBV7-2; clone_size: many; cdr3_nt: TGTGCCAGCAGCTTTCAGGGGACGGCACAAGAGACCCAGTACTTC; cdr3_aa: CASSFQGTAQETQYF
d_call: NA; j_call: TRBJ1-1; cdr3_length: 14; v_call: TRBV4-1; clone_size: NA; cdr3_nt: TGCGCCAGCAGCCAAGTGGCCAGAGACACTGAAGCTTTCTTT; cdr3_aa: CASSQVARDTEAFF
d_call: NA; j_call: TRBJ1-5; cdr3_length: 16; v_call: TRBV6-1; clone_size: once; cdr3_nt: TGTGCCAGCAGTGAAGCGGGGCAGGGAGGGGGTCAGCCCCAGCATTTT; cdr3_aa: CASSEAGQGGGQPQHF
d_call: TRBD1; j_call: TRBJ2-3; cdr3_length: 14; v_call: TRBV9; clone_size: once; cdr3_nt: TGTGCCAGCAGCTCCCGGACAGGGGCAGATACGCAGTATTTT; cdr3_aa: CASSSRTGADTQYF
d_call: NA; j_call: TRBJ1-3; cdr3_length: 16; v_call: TRBV19; clone_size: NA; cdr3_nt: TGTGCCAGTAGTAGCCCGGGGACAAGATTCCGAAACACCATATATTTT; cdr3_aa: CASSSPGTRFRNTIYF
d_call: NA; j_call: TRBJ1-2; cdr3_length: 12; v_call: TRBV6-5; clone_size: once; cdr3_nt: TGTGCCAGCAGTCGGCGGACGGGGCAGAAATCCTTC; cdr3_aa: CASSRRTGQKSF
d_call: NA; j_call: TRBJ2-3; cdr3_length: 14; v_call: TRBV2; clone_size: NA; cdr3_nt: TGTGCCAGCAGACGAACAGCGGTCACAGATACGCAGTATTTT; cdr3_aa: CASRRTAVTDTQYF
d_call: NA; j_call: TRBJ2-7; cdr3_length: 12; v_call: TRBV7-9; clone_size: NA; cdr3_nt: TGTGCCAGCAGCGCTAAACGGTACGAGCAGTACTTC; cdr3_aa: CASSAKRYEQYF
d_call: NA; j_call: TRBJ2-3; cdr3_length: 16; v_call: TRBV9; clone_size: NA; cdr3_nt: TGTGCCAGCAGCGTAGGAGGGAGCCCGAGCACAGATACGCAGTATTTT; cdr3_aa: CASSVGGSPSTDTQYF
d_call: TRBD1; j_call: TRBJ1-1; cdr3_length: 12; v_call: TRBV28; clone_size: NA; cdr3_nt: TGTGCCAGCAGGTTAGGGACAGATGAAGCTTTCTTT; cdr3_aa: CASRLGTDEAFF
d_call: NA; j_call: TRBJ2-2; cdr3_length: 13; v_call: TRBV7-3; clone_size: NA; cdr3_nt: TGTGCCAGCAGCTTAACGAAATCCAAGGAGCTGTTTTTT; cdr3_aa: CASSLTKSKELFF
d_call: TRBD1; j_call: TRBJ2-3; cdr3_length: 14; v_call: TRBV5-1; clone_size: NA; cdr3_nt: TGCGCCAGCAGGGGACAGGGGGCATGGTGGGCGCAGTATTTT; cdr3_aa: CASRGQGAWWAQYF
d_call: TRBD1; j_call: TRBJ2-2; cdr3_length: 15; v_call: TRBV7-9; clone_size: NA; cdr3_nt: TGTGCCAGCAGCCCCGACAGGGGGCCCACCGGGGAGCTGTTTTTT; cdr3_aa: CASSPDRGPTGELFF
d_call: NA; j_call: TRBJ2-2; cdr3_length: 15; v_call: TRBV4-3; clone_size: NA; cdr3_nt: TGCGCCAGCAGCCAAGGAGCAGGGGTCACCGGGGAGCTGTTTTTT; cdr3_aa: CASSQGAGVTGELFF
d_call: TRBD1; j_call: TRBJ2-7; cdr3_length: 15; v_call: TRBV10-2; clone_size: NA; cdr3_nt: TGCGCCAGCACCTCGACAGGGGTGGGATCCTACGAGCAGTACTTC; cdr3_aa: CASTSTGVGSYEQYF
d_call: TRBD1; j_call: TRBJ2-6; cdr3_length: 18; v_call: TRBV5-1; clone_size: NA; cdr3_nt: TGCGCCAGCAGCCCGGGACAGCAGTCTAGCTCTGGGGCCAACGTCCTGACTTTC; cdr3_aa: CASSPGQQSSSGANVLTF
d_call: NA; j_call: TRBJ2-2; cdr3_length: 14; v_call: TRBV7-3; clone_size: NA; cdr3_nt: TGTGCCAGCAGCTTAATGGCGAACACCGGGGAGCTGTTTTTT; cdr3_aa: CASSLMANTGELFF
d_call: NA; j_call: TRBJ1-2; cdr3_length: 11; v_call: TRBV28; clone_size: NA; cdr3_nt: TGTGCCAGCAGTTTGGTTGGGGGCTACACCTTC; cdr3_aa: CASSLVGGYTF
d_call: NA; j_call: TRBJ1-2; cdr3_length: 15; v_call: TRBV10-3; clone_size: NA; cdr3_nt: TGTGCCATCAGTGAGTCGACTGGTGCTAACTATGGCTACACCTTC; cdr3_aa: CAISESTGANYGYTF
d_call: TRBD2; j_call: TRBJ2-5; cdr3_length: 17; v_call: TRBV7-2; clone_size: few; cdr3_nt: TGTGCCAGCAGCCCACGGACTAGCGGGAGGGCCGGGGGGACCCAGTACTTC; cdr3_aa: CASSPRTSGRAGGTQYF
d_call: NA; j_call: TRBJ1-1; cdr3_length: 13; v_call: TRBV10-3; clone_size: NA; cdr3_nt: TGTGCCATCATTGGGACATTCGGCTCTGAAGCTTTCTTT; cdr3_aa: CAIIGTFGSEAFF
d_call: NA; j_call: TRBJ1-1; cdr3_length: 16; v_call: TRBV7-9; clone_size: NA; cdr3_nt: TGTGCCAGCAGCGTGGGGGCGACCCGAGTGAACACTGAAGCTTTCTTT; cdr3_aa: CASSVGATRVNTEAFF
d_call: TRBD2; j_call: TRBJ2-3; cdr3_length: 18; v_call: TRBV7-2; clone_size: NA; cdr3_nt: TGTGCCAGCAGCTTAAGGTCGCCTAGCGGGACGTCAGTAGATACGCAGTATTTT; cdr3_aa: CASSLRSPSGTSVDTQYF
d_call: NA; j_call: TRBJ2-5; cdr3_length: 16; v_call: TRBV7-6; clone_size: NA; cdr3_nt: TGTGCCAGCAGCGCCCTAGGGCGTCAGGGCCCAGAGACCCAGTACTTC; cdr3_aa: CASSALGRQGPETQYF
d_call: NA; j_call: TRBJ1-2; cdr3_length: 14; v_call: TRBV4-2; clone_size: NA; cdr3_nt: TGTGCCAGCAGCCAAGAATGGGATAACTATGGCTACACCTTC; cdr3_aa: CASSQEWDNYGYTF
d_call: NA; j_call: TRBJ2-7; cdr3_length: 14; v_call: TRBV16; clone_size: few; cdr3_nt: TGTGCCAGCAGCCAACATACACGAATTAACGAGCAGTACTTC; cdr3_aa: CASSQHTRINEQYF
d_call: NA; j_call: TRBJ2-5; cdr3_length: 13; v_call: TRBV11-3; clone_size: NA; cdr3_nt: TGTGCCAGCAGCTTAGTAGCCCAAGAGACCCAGTACTTC; cdr3_aa: CASSLVAQETQYF
d_call: NA; j_call: TRBJ1-4; cdr3_length: 15; v_call: TRBV15; clone_size: NA; cdr3_nt: TGTGCCACCACCTGGACGCGGACTCAGTATGAAAAACTGTTTTTT; cdr3_aa: CATTWTRTQYEKLFF
d_call: NA; j_call: TRBJ2-2; cdr3_length: 14; v_call: TRBV6-5; clone_size: NA; cdr3_nt: TGTGCCAGCAGAGGATACAGGAACACCGGGGAGCTGTTTTTT; cdr3_aa: CASRGYRNTGELFF
d_call: NA; j_call: TRBJ2-7; cdr3_length: 14; v_call: TRBV19; clone_size: once; cdr3_nt: TGTGCCAGTAGCGATACCACATTTGTCGACGAGCAGTACTTC; cdr3_aa: CASSDTTFVDEQYF
d_call: NA; j_call: TRBJ2-5; cdr3_length: 16; v_call: TRBV4-1; clone_size: NA; cdr3_nt: TGCGCCAGCAGCCGGTCCGGGTCCTCTTTTTCAGAGACCCAGTACTTC; cdr3_aa: CASSRSGSSFSETQYF